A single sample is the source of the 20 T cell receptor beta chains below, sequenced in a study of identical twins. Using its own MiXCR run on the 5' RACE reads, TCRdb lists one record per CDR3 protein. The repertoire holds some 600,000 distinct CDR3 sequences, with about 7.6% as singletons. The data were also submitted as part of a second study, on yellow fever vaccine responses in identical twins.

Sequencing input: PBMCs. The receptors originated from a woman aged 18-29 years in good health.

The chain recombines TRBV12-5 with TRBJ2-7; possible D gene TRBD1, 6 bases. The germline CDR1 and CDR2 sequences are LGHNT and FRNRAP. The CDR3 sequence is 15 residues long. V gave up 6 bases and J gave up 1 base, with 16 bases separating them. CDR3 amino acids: CASGPGQRQSYEQYV. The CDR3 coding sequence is TGTGCTAGTGGCCCTGGACAGCGGCAGTCCTACGAGCAGTACGTC.

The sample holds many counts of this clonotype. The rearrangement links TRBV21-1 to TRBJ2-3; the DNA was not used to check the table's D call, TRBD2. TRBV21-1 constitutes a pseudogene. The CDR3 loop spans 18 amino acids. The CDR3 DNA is TGTGCCAGCCGAATAAACGGGTTTCAGTCCTTTAGCACAGATACGCAGTATTTT. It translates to CASRINGFQSFSTDTQYF.

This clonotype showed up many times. The CDR3 nucleotides read TGCGCCAGCAGACTGGGATTGGGACCGAACACCGGGGAGCTGTTTTTT. Amino acids: CASRLGLGPNTGELFF. The rearrangement links TRBV5-1 to TRBJ2-2; D tentatively fits TRBD1 or TRBD2 (5 bases each). There are 16 residues in the CDR3. Germline V lookup: CDR1 SGHRS, CDR2 YFSETQ. V was pared by 5 bases and J by 0 bases, with 14 bases between.

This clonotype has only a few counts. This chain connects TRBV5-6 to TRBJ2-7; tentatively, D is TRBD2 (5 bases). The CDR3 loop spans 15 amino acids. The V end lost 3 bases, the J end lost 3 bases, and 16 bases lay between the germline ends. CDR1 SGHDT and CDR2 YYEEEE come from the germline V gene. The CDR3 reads CASSSKEVLLYEQYF. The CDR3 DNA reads TGTGCCAGCAGCTCGAAGGAGGTCCTCCTCTACGAGCAGTACTTC. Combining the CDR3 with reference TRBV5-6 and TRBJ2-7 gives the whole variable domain DAGVTQSPTHLIKTRGQQVTLRCSPKSGHDTVSWYQQALGQGPQFIFQYYEEEERQRGNFPDRFSGHQFPNYSSELNVNALLLGDSALYLCASSSKEVLLYEQYFGPGTRLTVT.

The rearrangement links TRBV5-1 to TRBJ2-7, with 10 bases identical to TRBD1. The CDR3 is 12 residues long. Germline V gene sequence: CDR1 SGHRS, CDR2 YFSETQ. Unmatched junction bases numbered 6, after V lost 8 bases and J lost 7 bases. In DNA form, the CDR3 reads TGCGCCAGTACGACAGGGGGCGCGGAGCAGTACTTC. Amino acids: CASTTGGAEQYF.

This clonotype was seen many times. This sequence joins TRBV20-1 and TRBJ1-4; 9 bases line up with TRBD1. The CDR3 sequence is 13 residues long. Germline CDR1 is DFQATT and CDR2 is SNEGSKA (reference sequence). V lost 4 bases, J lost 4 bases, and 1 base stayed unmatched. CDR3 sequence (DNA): TGCAGTGCTAAGACAGGGGGTAATGAAAAACTGTTTTTT. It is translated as CSAKTGGNEKLFF.

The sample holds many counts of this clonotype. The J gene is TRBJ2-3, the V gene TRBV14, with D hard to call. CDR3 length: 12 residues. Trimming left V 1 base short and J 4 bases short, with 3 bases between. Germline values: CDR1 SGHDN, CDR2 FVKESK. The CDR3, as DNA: TGTGCCAGCAGCCAAGTTCCAGATACGCAGTATTTT. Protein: CASSQVPDTQYF.

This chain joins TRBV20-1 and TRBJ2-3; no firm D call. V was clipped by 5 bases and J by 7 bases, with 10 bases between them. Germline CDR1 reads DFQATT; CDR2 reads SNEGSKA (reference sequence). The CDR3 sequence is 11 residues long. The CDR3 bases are TGCAGTGCTCAGTTGGGGTATACGCAGTATTTT. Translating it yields CSAQLGYTQYF.

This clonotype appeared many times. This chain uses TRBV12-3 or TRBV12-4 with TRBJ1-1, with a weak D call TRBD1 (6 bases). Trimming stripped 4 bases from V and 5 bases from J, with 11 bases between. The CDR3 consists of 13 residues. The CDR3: CASSWRQATEAFF. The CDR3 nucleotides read TGTGCCAGCAGTTGGCGACAGGCAACTGAAGCTTTCTTT.

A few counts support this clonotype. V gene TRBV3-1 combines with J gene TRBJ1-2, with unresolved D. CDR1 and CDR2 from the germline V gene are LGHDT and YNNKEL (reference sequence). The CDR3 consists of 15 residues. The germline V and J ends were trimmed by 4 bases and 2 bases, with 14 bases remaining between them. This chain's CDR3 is CASSRGSYPNYGYTF. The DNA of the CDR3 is TGTGCCAGCAGCCGGGGAAGCTACCCGAACTATGGCTACACCTTC.

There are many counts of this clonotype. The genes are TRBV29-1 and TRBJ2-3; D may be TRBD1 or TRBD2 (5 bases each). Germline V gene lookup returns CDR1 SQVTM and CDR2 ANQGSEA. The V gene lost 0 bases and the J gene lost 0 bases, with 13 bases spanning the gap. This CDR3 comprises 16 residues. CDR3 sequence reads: CSVEDSQGTSTDTQYF. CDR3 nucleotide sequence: TGCAGCGTTGAAGACAGCCAAGGGACGAGCACAGATACGCAGTATTTT.

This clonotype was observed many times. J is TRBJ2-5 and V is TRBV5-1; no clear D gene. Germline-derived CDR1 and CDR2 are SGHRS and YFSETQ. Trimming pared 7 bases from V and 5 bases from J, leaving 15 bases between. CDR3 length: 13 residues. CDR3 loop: CASALTPRETQYF. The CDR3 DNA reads TGCGCCAGCGCATTGACCCCGCGGGAGACCCAGTACTTC. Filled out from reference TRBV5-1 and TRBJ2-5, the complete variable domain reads KAGVTQTPRYLIKTRGQQVTLSCSPISGHRSVSWYQQTPGQGLQFLFEYFSETQRNKGNFPGRFSGRQFSNSRSEMNVSTLELGDSALYLCASALTPRETQYFGPGTRLLVL.

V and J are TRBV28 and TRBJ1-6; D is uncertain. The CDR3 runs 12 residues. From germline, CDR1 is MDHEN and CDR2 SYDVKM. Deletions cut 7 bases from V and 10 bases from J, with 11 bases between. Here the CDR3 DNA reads TGTGCCAGCAAGGACGTTGGGTCACCCCTCCACTTT. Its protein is CASKDVGSPLHF.

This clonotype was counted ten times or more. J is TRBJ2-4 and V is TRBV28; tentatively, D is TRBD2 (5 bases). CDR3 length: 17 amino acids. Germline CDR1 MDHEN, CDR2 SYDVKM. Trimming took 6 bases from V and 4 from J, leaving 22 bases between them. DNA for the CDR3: TGTGCCAGCAGGCCCCGGACTGGCATGATACGGAAAAACATTCAGTACTTC. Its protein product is CASRPRTGMIRKNIQYF.

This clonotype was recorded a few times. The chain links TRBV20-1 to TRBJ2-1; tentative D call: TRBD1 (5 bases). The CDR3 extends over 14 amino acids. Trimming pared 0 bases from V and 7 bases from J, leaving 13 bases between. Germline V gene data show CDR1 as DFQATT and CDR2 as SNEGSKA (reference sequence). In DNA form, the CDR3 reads TGCAGTGCTAGAGATGGGGCTCGGCGGAATGAGCAGTTCTTC. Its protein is CSARDGARRNEQFF.

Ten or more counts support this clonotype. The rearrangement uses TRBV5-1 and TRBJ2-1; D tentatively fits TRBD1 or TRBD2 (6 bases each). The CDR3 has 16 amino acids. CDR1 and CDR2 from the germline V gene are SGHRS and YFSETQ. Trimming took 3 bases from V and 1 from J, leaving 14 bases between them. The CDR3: CASSSNLGGSYNEQFF. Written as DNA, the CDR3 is TGCGCCAGCAGCTCAAACCTAGGGGGGTCCTACAATGAGCAGTTCTTC.

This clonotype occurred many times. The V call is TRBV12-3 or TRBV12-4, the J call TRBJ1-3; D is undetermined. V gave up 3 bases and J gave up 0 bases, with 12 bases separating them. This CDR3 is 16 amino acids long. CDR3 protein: CASSFRELNSGNTIYF. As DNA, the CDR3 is TGTGCCAGCAGTTTTAGGGAGCTAAACTCTGGAAACACCATATATTTT.

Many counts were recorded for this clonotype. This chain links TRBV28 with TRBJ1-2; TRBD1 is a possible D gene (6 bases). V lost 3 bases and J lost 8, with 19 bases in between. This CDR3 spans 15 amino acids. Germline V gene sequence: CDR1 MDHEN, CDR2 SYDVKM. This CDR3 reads CASSLPGQPEGGYTF. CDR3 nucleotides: TGTGCCAGCAGTTTGCCCGGACAGCCAGAGGGGGGCTACACCTTC.

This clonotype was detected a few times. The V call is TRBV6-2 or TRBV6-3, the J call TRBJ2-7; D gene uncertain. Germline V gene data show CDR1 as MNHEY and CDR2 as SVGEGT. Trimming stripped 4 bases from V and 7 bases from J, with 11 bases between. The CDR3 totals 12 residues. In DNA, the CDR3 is TGTGCCAGCAGTTGGACCTCGAAGGAGCAGTACGTC. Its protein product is CASSWTSKEQYV.

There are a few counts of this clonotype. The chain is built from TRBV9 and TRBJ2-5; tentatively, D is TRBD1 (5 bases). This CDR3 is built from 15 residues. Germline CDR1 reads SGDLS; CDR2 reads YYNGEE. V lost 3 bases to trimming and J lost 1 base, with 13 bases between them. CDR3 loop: CASSGMQGVQETQYF. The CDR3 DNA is TGTGCCAGCAGCGGAATGCAGGGTGTCCAAGAGACCCAGTACTTC. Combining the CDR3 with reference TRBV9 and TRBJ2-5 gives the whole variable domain DSGVTQTPKHLITATGQRVTLRCSPRSGDLSVYWYQQSLDQGLQFLIQYYNGEERAKGNILERFSAQQFPDLHSELNLSSLELGDSALYFCASSGMQGVQETQYFGPGTRLLVL.